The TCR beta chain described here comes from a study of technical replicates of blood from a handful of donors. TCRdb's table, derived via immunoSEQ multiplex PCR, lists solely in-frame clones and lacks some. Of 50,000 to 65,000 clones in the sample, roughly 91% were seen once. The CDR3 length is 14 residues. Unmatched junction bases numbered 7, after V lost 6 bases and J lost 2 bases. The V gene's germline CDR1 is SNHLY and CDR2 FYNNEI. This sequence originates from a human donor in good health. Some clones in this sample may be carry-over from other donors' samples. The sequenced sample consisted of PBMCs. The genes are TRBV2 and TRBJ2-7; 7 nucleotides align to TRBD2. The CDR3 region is CASRRGGPTYEQYF. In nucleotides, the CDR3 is TGTGCCAGCAGGAGGGGAGGGCCAACCTACGAGCAGTACTTC.